The 22 T cell receptor beta chains presented below share a single source sample, sequenced in a study of early T cells in non-severe SARS-CoV-2 infection. Via MiXCR, TCRdb re-called the 5' RACE reads, giving one row per CDR3 protein. The data show roughly 29,000 distinct CDR3 sequences, 6% to 7.5% seen once. The input for sequencing was whole blood, taken at baseline. Receptor source: an adult who was a healthcare worker with PCR-confirmed SARS-CoV-2 infection or an uninfected control (not recorded which).

This clonotype has at least ten counts. This sequence joins TRBV2 and TRBJ1-5; 8 bases fit TRBD1. Germline V gene data show CDR1 as SNHLY and CDR2 as FYNNEI. CDR3 length equals 13 residues. V was clipped by 10 bases and J by 9 bases; unmatched bases: 11. CDR3 protein: CATRGQATWPQHF. The CDR3 DNA sequence: TGTGCCACACGGGGACAGGCAACTTGGCCCCAGCATTTT. Together with reference TRBV2 and TRBJ1-5, the CDR3 gives the full variable domain: EPEVTQTPSHQVTQMGQEVILRCVPISNHLYFYWYRQILGQKVEFLVSFYNNEISEKSEIFDDQFSVERPDGSNFTLKIRSTKLEDSAMYFCATRGQATWPQHFGDGTRLSIL.

This clonotype showed up many times. At one boundary the junction diverges from the germline segment, which might be a read error. This rearrangement joins TRBV7-7 to TRBJ2-5, with 10 nucleotides matching TRBD1. The CDR3 is 16 residues long. The germline gives CDR1 SSHAT, CDR2 FNYEAQ (reference sequence). For the CDR3, the DNA is TGTGCTAGCAGCTTAGATAGCCCGGGACAGGGGGAGACCCAGTACTTC. Amino acid sequence: CASSLDSPGQGETQYF.

This clonotype was picked up many times. This chain connects TRBV7-9 to TRBJ2-5; D is unclear. Deletions cut 1 base from V and 1 base from J, with 7 bases between. The germline V gene encodes CDR1 SEHNR and CDR2 FQNEAQ (reference sequence). The CDR3 has 14 amino acids. CDR3 protein: CASSLGWIQETQYF. The CDR3 DNA is TGTGCCAGCAGCTTAGGATGGATCCAAGAGACCCAGTACTTC.

The CDR3 sequence is CASSAGPSNSPLHF. In DNA form, the CDR3 reads TGTGCCAGCTCCGCCGGGCCGTCAAATTCACCCCTCCACTTT. The chain links TRBV18 to TRBJ1-6, with D hard to call. V was clipped by 6 bases and J by 7 bases, with 13 bases between them. The CDR3 runs to 14 residues. Per the germline V gene, CDR1 is KGHSH and CDR2 is LQKENI. The entire variable domain, with the rest obtained from reference TRBV18 and TRBJ1-6, is as follows: NAGVMQNPRHLVRRRGQEARLRCSPMKGHSHVYWYRQLPEEGLKFMVYLQKENIIDESGMPKERFSAEFPKEGPSILRIQQVVRGDSAAYFCASSAGPSNSPLHFGNGTRLTVT.

This clonotype was seen many times. The CDR3 loop is CATRRQKTNTEAFF. CDR3 in DNA: TGTGCCACCAGAAGACAGAAAACGAACACTGAAGCTTTCTTT. V and J are TRBV15 and TRBJ1-1, with TRBD1 as a possible D gene (5 bases). The CDR3 is 14 residues long. Germline CDR1 is LNHNV and CDR2 is YYDKDF (reference sequence). Between the trimmed V and J ends, which lost 6 bases and 1 base, there was a span of 12 bases.

This clonotype was detected ten times or more. The chain recombines TRBV20-1 with TRBJ2-5; 16 nucleotides align to TRBD2. Trimming at V came to 2 bases and at J to 5 bases, leaving 17 bases not matched to a gene. Per the germline V gene, CDR1 is DFQATT and CDR2 is SNEGSKA (reference sequence). The CDR3 consists of 20 residues. CDR3 DNA sequence: TGCAGTGCTAGAACACCCAGGGTGGGGACTAGCGGGAGGGTTGACGAGACCCAGTACTTC. It is translated as CSARTPRVGTSGRVDETQYF.

The gene calls are TRBV15 and TRBJ1-1; 9 bases fit TRBD1. V gave up 5 bases and J gave up 5 bases; unmatched junction bases: 6. Germline lookup yields CDR1 LNHNV and CDR2 YYDKDF (reference sequence). CDR3 size: 14 residues. The CDR3 region is CATSGRQGETEAFF. The CDR3 nucleotides are TGTGCCACCAGCGGGAGACAGGGGGAAACTGAAGCTTTCTTT.

This clonotype was detected many times. The chain is built from TRBV20-1 and TRBJ2-7; no firm D call. This CDR3 has 14 residues. Germline V gene sequence: CDR1 DFQATT, CDR2 SNEGSKA (reference sequence). Trimming took 1 base from V and 2 from J, leaving 12 bases between them. The CDR3 here is CSARVPARPYEQYF. The CDR3 coding sequence is TGCAGTGCTAGAGTCCCGGCCAGGCCCTACGAGCAGTACTTC.

This clonotype was seen a few times. The V call is TRBV19, the J call TRBJ1-4; 8 bases agree with TRBD1. Germline trimming cut 3 bases from V and 7 bases from J; bases unmatched to any gene: 4. CDR3 size: 14 residues. CDR1 is LNHDA, CDR2 SQIVND, per germline (reference sequence). This CDR3 is CASSIGQGGEKLFF. In DNA form, the CDR3 reads TGTGCCAGTAGTATTGGACAGGGTGGTGAAAAACTGTTTTTT.

The V and J genes are TRBV7-9 and TRBJ2-7; no clear D. Germline CDR1 is SEHNR and CDR2 is FQNEAQ (reference sequence). There are 15 residues in the CDR3. Trimming removed 5 bases from V and 1 base from J, with 15 bases in between. This chain's CDR3 is CASSPRVSPSYEQYF. The CDR3 bases are TGTGCCAGCAGCCCCCGGGTTTCGCCATCCTACGAGCAGTACTTC.

Many counts were recorded for this clonotype. The chain couples TRBV2 to TRBJ1-4; D gene uncertain. Germline V gives CDR1 SNHLY, CDR2 FYNNEI. Trimming took off 4 bases at V and 6 bases at J, with 12 bases between the two ends. The CDR3 totals 14 residues. This CDR3 reads CASSGTSRHEKLFF. In DNA form, the CDR3 reads TGTGCCAGCAGTGGGACCTCTCGGCATGAAAAACTGTTTTTT.

Here the CDR3 reads CASRRQSNTGELFF. The DNA for the CDR3 is TGTGCCAGCAGACGACAATCGAACACCGGGGAGCTGTTTTTT. The chain recombines TRBV9 with TRBJ2-2; D unclear. In germline, CDR1 is SGDLS, CDR2 YYNGEE. The CDR3 has 14 amino acids. Trimming removed 5 bases at V and 0 bases at J, with 8 bases between.

This clonotype was counted at least ten times. The gene calls are TRBV5-6 and TRBJ2-1; 7 bases are shared with TRBD2. V shed 6 bases and J 4 bases; nucleotides not matched to a gene: 7. The CDR3 loop spans 14 amino acids. Germline CDR1 reads SGHDT; CDR2 reads YYEEEE. Written as DNA, the CDR3 is TGTGCCAGCACCCAGCGGGACTATTACAATGAGCAGTTCTTC. Residues: CASTQRDYYNEQFF.

The V call is TRBV11-2, the J call TRBJ1-2; no clear D gene. The germline V and J ends were trimmed by 2 bases and 3 bases, with 13 bases remaining between them. The CDR3 spans 15 residues. Germline CDR1 SGHAT, CDR2 FQNNGV. The CDR3 nucleotides are TGTGCCAGCAGCTTATCAGTCCGGGCCGACTATGGCTACACCTTC. As protein: CASSLSVRADYGYTF.

V usage is TRBV24-1 and J usage is TRBJ1-2; no definite D call. The CDR3 totals 14 residues. Trimming cost V 2 bases and J 3 bases, with 9 bases left between them. CDR1 is KGHDR, CDR2 SFDVKD, per germline. In DNA, the CDR3 is TGTGCCACCAGTGATTCGCGGACGGACTATGGCTACACCTTC. This translates into CATSDSRTDYGYTF.

The sample holds many counts of this clonotype. The chain links TRBV19 to TRBJ2-5; D perhaps matches TRBD1 (5 bases). In germline, CDR1 is LNHDA, CDR2 SQIVND (reference sequence). The V end was cut by 5 bases, the J end by 1 base, with 8 bases between. This CDR3 has 13 residues. CDR3 DNA: TGTGCCAGTAGTCGGACAAGCCAAGAGACCCAGTACTTC. Protein: CASSRTSQETQYF. Full variable domain (remainder filled in from reference TRBV19 and TRBJ2-5): DGGITQSPKYLFRKEGQNVTLSCEQNLNHDAMYWYRQDPGQGLRLIYYSQIVNDFQKGDIAEGYSVSREKKESFPLTVTSAQKNPTAFYLCASSRTSQETQYFGPGTRLLVL.

This clonotype was picked up many times. This chain links TRBV27 with TRBJ1-1; D uncertain. Germline lookup yields CDR1 MNHEY and CDR2 SMNVEV (reference sequence). The CDR3 is 14 amino acids. The V end was cut by 0 bases, the J end by 6 bases, with 11 bases between. The CDR3 nucleotides are TGTGCCAGCAGTTTATCAGGGTTCGGCTCTGAAGCTTTCTTT. Encoded protein: CASSLSGFGSEAFF.

This clonotype was counted many times. The CDR3 loop is CSADRLAEYNEQFF. CDR3 DNA: TGCAGTGCCGACCGGTTAGCGGAGTACAATGAGCAGTTCTTC. The chain joins TRBV20-1 to TRBJ2-1; perhaps TRBD2 as D (6 bases). The V and J ends lost 6 bases and 4 bases respectively, with 16 bases between them. Germline CDR1 DFQATT, CDR2 SNEGSKA (reference sequence). CDR3 length: 14 amino acids.

This clonotype was seen many times. This chain uses TRBV10-3 with TRBJ2-3, with TRBD1 matching 10 bases. V lost 5 bases to trimming and J lost 1 base; unmatched junction nucleotides: 6. The CDR3 contains 16 residues. CDR1 and CDR2 from the germline V gene are ENHRY and SYGVKD. In DNA, the CDR3 is TGTGCCATCAGTCCGACAGGGGGCGCCGGCACAGATACGCAGTATTTT. This translates into CAISPTGGAGTDTQYF.

This clonotype showed up many times. This chain joins TRBV7-9 and TRBJ2-5; the D is unclear. V lost 1 base and J 0 bases, leaving 3 bases between the germline ends. There are 13 residues in the CDR3. CDR1 SEHNR and CDR2 FQNEAQ come from the germline V gene (reference sequence). The CDR3 nucleotides are TGTGCCAGCAGCTTAGTATACCAAGAGACCCAGTACTTC. Protein sequence: CASSLVYQETQYF. Combining the CDR3 with reference TRBV7-9 and TRBJ2-5 gives the whole variable domain DTGVSQNPRHKITKRGQNVTFRCDPISEHNRLYWYRQTLGQGPEFLTYFQNEAQLEKSRLLSDRFSAERPKGSFSTLEIQRTEQGDSAMYLCASSLVYQETQYFGPGTRLLVL.

V gene TRBV11-2 combines with J gene TRBJ2-7; 10 nucleotides match TRBD1. V lost 5 bases, J lost 4 bases, and 5 bases stayed unmatched. Looked up from germline, CDR1 is SGHAT and CDR2 is FQNNGV. The length of the CDR3 is 14 residues. The CDR3 here is CASSPGQGRYEQYF. CDR3 DNA sequence: TGTGCCAGCAGCCCGGGACAGGGGAGATACGAGCAGTACTTC.

This rearrangement joins TRBV5-4 to TRBJ2-4, with 8 bases aligning to TRBD1. In germline, CDR1 is SGHNT, CDR2 YYREEE (reference sequence). V lost 3 bases, J lost 0 bases, and 11 bases stayed unmatched. The CDR3 is 18 residues long. The DNA for the CDR3 is TGTGCCAGCAGCTCCTCCGGGACAGGAGCTCTAGCCAAAAACATTCAGTACTTC. It codes for CASSSSGTGALAKNIQYF.